Below, 30 T cell receptor beta chains from the same sample are listed, as sequenced in a study of blood T cell repertoires in COVID-19. Only in-frame clones appear in the TCRdb table, and some are missing; sequencing was by immunoSEQ multiplex PCR. The profile shows 63,000 or so clones, about 82% of them singletons. The sequenced sample consisted of peripheral blood. These receptors were taken from a human donor in a cohort sampled during active COVID-19.

The V call is TRBV5-5, the J call TRBJ1-1, with D unresolved. Trimming stripped 2 bases from V and 1 base from J, with 12 bases between. From germline, CDR1 is SGHKS and CDR2 YYEKEE (reference sequence). This CDR3 has 15 amino acids. The CDR3 DNA reads TGTGCCAGCAGCTTCGGAGGCTTCCAGAACACTGAAGCTTTCTTT. This codes for CASSFGGFQNTEAFF.

V gene TRBV2 combines with J gene TRBJ2-1; TRBD2 agrees at 10 bases. Trimming removed 3 bases from V and 4 bases from J; junction bases left unmatched: 3. CDR1 and CDR2 (germline): SNHLY, FYNNEI. This CDR3 is 15 amino acids long. CDR3 coding DNA: TGTGCCAGCAGTGAGGGGACTAGCGAGTACAATGAGCAGTTCTTC. Translating it yields CASSEGTSEYNEQFF.

This clone was counted only a few times. The V call is TRBV5-1, the J call TRBJ1-3, with D perhaps TRBD1 (5 bases). Trimming cost V 4 bases and J 0 bases, with 14 bases left between them. The CDR3 is made up of 16 amino acids. Germline lookup yields CDR1 SGHRS and CDR2 YFSETQ. CDR3 sequence (DNA): TGCGCCAGCAGCCCCCATAGGGACTTCTCTGGAAACACCATATATTTT. It codes for CASSPHRDFSGNTIYF.

The chain carries TRBV7-9 and TRBJ2-1, with 7 nucleotides matching TRBD2. The CDR3 length is 15 residues. Germline CDR1 SEHNR, CDR2 FQNEAQ (reference sequence). Germline trimming cut 0 bases from V and 7 bases from J; bases unmatched to any gene: 6. CDR3 in amino acids: CASSLAVTSTNEQFF. The CDR3 bases are TGTGCCAGCAGCTTAGCCGTGACTAGCACAAATGAGCAGTTCTTC.

V is TRBV13 and J is TRBJ2-7; a possible D gene is TRBD2 (5 bases). CDR1 PRHDT and CDR2 FYEKMQ come from the germline V gene (reference sequence). V was clipped by 7 bases and J by 7 bases, with 17 bases between them. CDR3 size: 13 residues. The CDR3 protein is CASTIGVAGEQYF. DNA of the CDR3: TGTGCCAGCACCATCGGGGTGGCCGGGGAGCAGTACTTC. The full variable domain, in which reference TRBV13 and TRBJ2-7 provide the parts outside the CDR3, is AAGVIQSPRHLIKEKRETATLKCYPIPRHDTVYWYQQGPGQDPQFLISFYEKMQSDKGSIPDRFSAQQFSDYHSELNMSSLELGDSALYFCASTIGVAGEQYFGPGTRLTVT.

The chain is built from TRBV29-1 and TRBJ2-1, with 9 bases identical to TRBD1. V was pared by 3 bases and J by 2 bases, with 11 bases of the junction left unmatched. Germline CDR1 reads SQVTM; CDR2 reads ANQGSEA. The CDR3 consists of 17 residues. This chain's CDR3 is CSVDVGGGTGPYNEQFF. DNA of the CDR3: TGCAGCGTTGATGTGGGTGGAGGGACAGGGCCCTACAATGAGCAGTTCTTC.

The chain joins TRBV19 to TRBJ2-6; tentative D call: TRBD1 (5 bases). CDR1 is LNHDA, CDR2 SQIVND, per germline (reference sequence). There are 15 residues in the CDR3. V was trimmed by 9 bases and J by 0 bases, leaving 12 bases between them. CDR3 nucleotide sequence: TGTGCCAGCAGGGTCTCCCACTCTGGGGCCAACGTCCTGACTTTC. Protein sequence: CASRVSHSGANVLTF.

This clone showed up just once. The J gene is TRBJ1-4, the V gene TRBV9; TRBD1 aligns across 7 bases. With V trimmed by 4 bases and J by 0 bases, 15 bases remained unmatched. The germline V gene encodes CDR1 SGDLS and CDR2 YYNGEE. CDR3 length: 19 amino acids. The CDR3 protein is CASSSGWGTAESTNEKLFF. DNA of the CDR3: TGTGCCAGCAGCTCAGGGTGGGGGACAGCCGAGTCAACTAATGAAAAACTGTTTTTT.

The chain uses TRBV5-1 and TRBJ1-6; D not certain. The CDR3 totals 13 residues. V was cut by 5 bases and J by 5 bases, with 8 bases left in between. Germline values: CDR1 SGHRS, CDR2 YFSETQ. The CDR3: CASRTTHNSPLHF. CDR3 bases: TGCGCCAGCAGGACAACTCATAATTCACCCCTCCACTTT.

This chain joins TRBV3-1 (or the pseudogene TRBV3-2) and TRBJ2-7, with D possibly TRBD2 on 5 matching bases. This CDR3 contains 16 residues. The germline V and J ends were trimmed by 1 base and 0 bases, with 13 bases remaining between them. CDR1 is LGHDT, CDR2 YNNKEL, per germline (reference sequence). The CDR3 region is CASSQGAPRGSYEQYF. DNA of the CDR3: TGTGCCAGCAGCCAAGGAGCCCCCCGGGGCTCCTACGAGCAGTACTTC.

The V gene is TRBV18, the J gene TRBJ2-7; D might be TRBD1 (5 bases). V lost 3 bases, J lost 2 bases, and 14 bases lay in between. Germline V gene lookup returns CDR1 KGHSH and CDR2 LQKENI. The CDR3 runs 15 residues. The CDR3: CASSPGGPGTYEQYF. CDR3 bases: TGTGCCAGCTCACCTGGCGGTCCAGGGACCTACGAGCAGTACTTC.

The CDR3 DNA is TGCGCCAGCAGCTATAGCCCAGGGGGCGAAGCTTTCTTT. It yields the protein CASSYSPGGEAFF. The chain recombines TRBV5-1 with TRBJ1-1, with 8 bases lining up with TRBD1. This CDR3 comprises 13 residues. V was pared by 3 bases and J by 8 bases, with 6 bases of the junction left unmatched. The V gene's germline CDR1 is SGHRS and CDR2 YFSETQ. Using reference TRBV5-1 and TRBJ1-1 for the parts outside the CDR3, the full variable domain is KAGVTQTPRYLIKTRGQQVTLSCSPISGHRSVSWYQQTPGQGLQFLFEYFSETQRNKGNFPGRFSGRQFSNSRSEMNVSTLELGDSALYLCASSYSPGGEAFFGQGTRLTVV.

The chain links TRBV19 to TRBJ2-7, with 7 positions matching TRBD1. V gave up 5 bases and J gave up 2 bases; unmatched junction bases: 9. Germline assignment: CDR1 LNHDA and CDR2 SQIVND (reference sequence). This CDR3 has 15 amino acids. The CDR3: CASSPGDRETYEQYF. CDR3 coding DNA: TGTGCCAGTAGTCCTGGGGACAGAGAGACCTACGAGCAGTACTTC.

This chain joins TRBV7-3 and TRBJ1-6; D not certain. CDR3 length: 14 amino acids. Trimming shortened V by 5 bases and J by 7 bases, and 12 bases separated the two germline ends. The germline gives CDR1 SGHTA, CDR2 FQGTGA. CDR3 residues: CASSREVLNSPLHF. DNA for the CDR3: TGTGCCAGCAGCCGGGAGGTCCTCAATTCACCCCTCCACTTT.

The genes are TRBV30 and TRBJ1-5; no reliable D call. The length of the CDR3 is 13 residues. Germline lookup yields CDR1 GTSNPN and CDR2 SVGIG (reference sequence). V dropped 0 bases and J dropped 4 bases, with 7 bases sitting between them. CDR3 DNA sequence: TGTGCCTGGAGTGTACTTGATAATCAGCCCCAGCATTTT. Amino acids: CAWSVLDNQPQHF.

J is TRBJ1-1 and V is TRBV11-3; 8 bases align to TRBD1. The CDR3 contains 15 residues. V dropped 5 bases and J dropped 4; count of bases not matched to a gene: 9. The germline gives CDR1 SGHNT, CDR2 YENEEA. CDR3 amino acids: CASSGGQGEGTEAFF. The CDR3 region has the DNA TGTGCCAGCAGCGGCGGACAGGGTGAGGGCACTGAAGCTTTCTTT.

V gene TRBV6-2 or TRBV6-3 combines with J gene TRBJ2-2, with TRBD1 matching 7 bases. Germline assignment: CDR1 MNHEY and CDR2 SVGEGT. The CDR3 consists of 16 residues. V lost 5 bases and J lost 4; bases outside the gene matches: 10. Here the CDR3 reads CASSLRQGSRTGELFF. CDR3 nucleotide sequence: TGTGCCAGCAGTCTCAGACAGGGATCACGCACCGGGGAGCTGTTTTTT.

This chain uses TRBV5-6 with TRBJ2-6; 9 nucleotides line up with TRBD1. The CDR3 covers 15 residues. The V and J ends lost 4 bases and 1 base, in that order; junction bases with no gene match: 0. CDR1 and CDR2 (germline): SGHDT, YYEEEE. For the CDR3, the DNA is TGTGCCAGCAGCGGACAGGGGTCTGGGGCCAACGTCCTGACTTTC. It encodes CASSGQGSGANVLTF.

The CDR3 region is CASSLGVTGPSQYF. CDR3 in DNA: TGTGCCAGCAGCTTGGGGGTGACAGGGCCCAGCCAGTACTTC. The chain joins TRBV5-6 to TRBJ2-4; 7 bases are a match to TRBD1. This CDR3 is built from 14 residues. Per germline, CDR1 SGHDT and CDR2 YYEEEE. The V and J ends lost 0 bases and 13 bases, in that order; junction bases with no gene match: 10.

This clone was seen only a few times. V gene TRBV5-1 combines with J gene TRBJ2-3, with D possibly matching TRBD1 (6 bases). The CDR3 covers 16 residues. Germline CDR1 SGHRS, CDR2 YFSETQ. Trimming removed 0 bases at V and 3 bases at J, with 14 bases between. The CDR3 region has the DNA TGCGCCAGCAGCTTGGGGGGGCTCGGCCCAACAGATACGCAGTATTTT. This gives the protein CASSLGGLGPTDTQYF.

This clone was seen a handful of times. CDR3 loop: CASSQAQSRYTEAFF. DNA for the CDR3: TGTGCCAGCAGCCAAGCCCAGTCGCGGTATACTGAAGCTTTCTTT. The V call is TRBV4-2, the J call TRBJ1-1; D is unresolved. Germline values: CDR1 LGHNA, CDR2 YNFKEQ. V gave up 1 base and J gave up 5 bases, with 14 bases separating them. The CDR3 has 15 amino acids.

The rearrangement links TRBV30 to TRBJ1-5; TRBD1 agrees at 7 bases. The J segment lost 7 bases and the V segment lost 4 bases, leaving 7 bases of the junction unmatched. The CDR3 consists of 13 residues. Per the germline V gene, CDR1 is GTSNPN and CDR2 is SVGIG (reference sequence). The CDR3 region has the DNA TGTGCCTGGACCCCAGGGGGAGGCCAGCCCCAGCATTTT. Its translation: CAWTPGGGQPQHF. Variable domain in full (rest from reference TRBV30 and TRBJ1-5): SQTIHQWPATLVQPVGSPLSLECTVEGTSNPNLYWYRQAAGRGLQLLFYSVGIGQISSEVPQNLSASRPQDRQFILSSKKLLLSDSGFYLCAWTPGGGQPQHFGDGTRLSIL.

The chain has TRBV3-1 (or the pseudogene TRBV3-2) and TRBJ2-7; the D gene is possibly TRBD1 (5 bases). CDR1 and CDR2 from the germline V gene are LGHDT and YNNKEL (reference sequence). The CDR3 loop spans 17 amino acids. V lost 1 base, J lost 5 bases, and 21 bases lay in between. The CDR3, as DNA: TGTGCCAGCAGCCAAGCCTTAGGGCAGGGTATGGTCCACGAGCAGTACTTC. Amino acid sequence: CASSQALGQGMVHEQYF.

This clone was found a few times. The chain carries TRBV7-8 and TRBJ1-5; D unclear. This CDR3 comprises 15 residues. Trimming shortened V by 6 bases and J by 4 bases, and 16 bases separated the two germline ends. Per the germline V gene, CDR1 is SGHVS and CDR2 is FQNEAQ. CDR3 in DNA: TGTGCCAGCAGTAACCGGGCGGGGATAAATCAGCCCCAGCATTTT. Its protein is CASSNRAGINQPQHF.

The chain links TRBV4-1 to TRBJ1-5; D gene unclear. V lost 0 bases, J lost 5 bases, and 20 bases lay in between. The CDR3 spans 18 residues. CDR1 is MGHRA and CDR2 is YSYEKL in the germline V gene. The CDR3 DNA reads as TGCGCCAGCAGCCAAGACCTTATTATCACACATCCGTATCAGCCCCAGCATTTT. This translates into CASSQDLIITHPYQPQHF.

V usage is TRBV6-5 and J usage is TRBJ1-5, with 10 bases matching TRBD1. The CDR3 has 14 amino acids. V lost 6 bases and J lost 5; bases outside the gene matches: 4. Germline loops: CDR1 MNHEY, CDR2 SVGAGI. CDR3 coding DNA: TGTGCCAGCAGCCGCGGGACAGGGGATCAGCCCCAGCATTTT. Encoded protein: CASSRGTGDQPQHF.

The chain has TRBV12-3 or TRBV12-4 and TRBJ2-1, with D uncertain. V shed 3 bases and J shed 4 bases, with 7 bases lying between them. The CDR3 consists of 13 residues. The CDR3 is CASSFGEYNEQFF. For the CDR3, the DNA is TGTGCCAGCAGTTTCGGAGAATACAATGAGCAGTTCTTC.

The rearrangement links TRBV9 to TRBJ1-5; maybe TRBD1 (6 bases). The CDR3 sequence is 15 residues long. The germline CDR1 and CDR2 sequences are SGDLS and YYNGEE. V lost 4 bases and J lost 0, with 11 bases in between. The CDR3 DNA sequence: TGTGCCAGCAGCCTCGGGACAAATAGCAATCAGCCCCAGCATTTT. It specifies CASSLGTNSNQPQHF.

The chain is built from TRBV3-1 (or the pseudogene TRBV3-2) and TRBJ2-3; unclear D gene. Trimming took 4 bases from V and 6 from J, leaving 17 bases between them. The V gene's germline CDR1 is LGHDT and CDR2 YNNKEL (reference sequence). The CDR3 length is 15 residues. CDR3 amino acids: CASSPQHRLTDTQYF. The CDR3 nucleotides read TGTGCCAGCAGCCCGCAACACCGACTTACGGATACGCAGTATTTT.

Comment on this clone: A read error may produce the germline difference seen at one junction end. The chain carries TRBV5-6 and TRBJ1-6, with D hard to call. The CDR3 runs to 15 residues. Germline V gene lookup returns CDR1 SGHDT and CDR2 YYEEEE. CDR3 sequence reads: CASTFTVQDNSPLYF. CDR3 sequence (DNA): TGTGCCAGCACCTTTACTGTTCAAGATAATTCACCCCTCTACTTT.